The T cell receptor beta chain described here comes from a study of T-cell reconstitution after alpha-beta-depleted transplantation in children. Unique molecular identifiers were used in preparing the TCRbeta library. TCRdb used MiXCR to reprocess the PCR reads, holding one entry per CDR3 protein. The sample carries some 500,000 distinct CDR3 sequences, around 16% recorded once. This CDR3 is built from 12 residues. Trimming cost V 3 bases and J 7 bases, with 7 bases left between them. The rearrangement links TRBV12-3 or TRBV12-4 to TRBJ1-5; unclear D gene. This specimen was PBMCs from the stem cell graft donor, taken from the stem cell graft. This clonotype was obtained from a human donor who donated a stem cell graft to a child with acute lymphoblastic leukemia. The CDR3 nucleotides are TGTGCCAGCAGTTTCCTCCGACAGCCCCAGCATTTT. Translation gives CASSFLRQPQHF.